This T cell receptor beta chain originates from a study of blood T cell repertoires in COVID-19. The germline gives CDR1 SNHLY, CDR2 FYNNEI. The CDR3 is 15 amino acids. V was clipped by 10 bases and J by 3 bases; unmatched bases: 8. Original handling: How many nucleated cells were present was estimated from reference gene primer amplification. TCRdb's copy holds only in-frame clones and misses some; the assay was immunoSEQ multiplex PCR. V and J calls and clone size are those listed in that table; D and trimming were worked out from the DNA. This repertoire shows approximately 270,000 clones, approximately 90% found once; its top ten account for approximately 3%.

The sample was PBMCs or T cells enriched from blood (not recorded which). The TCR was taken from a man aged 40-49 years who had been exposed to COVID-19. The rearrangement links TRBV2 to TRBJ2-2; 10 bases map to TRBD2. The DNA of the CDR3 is TGTGCCACTTTCCCTAGCGGGAGTTACACCGGGGAGCTGTTTTTT. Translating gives CATFPSGSYTGELFF.